The T cell receptor beta chain under discussion was sequenced for a study of cytomegalovirus exposure and HLA in healthy donors. The PCR made use of 60 Vbeta and 13 Jbeta primers. Profiled with immunoSEQ multiplex PCR; TCRdb holds only in-frame clones, not every one. Of 130,000 or so clones listed, roughly 79% are singletons. Germline CDR1 and CDR2: SGHVS and FQNEAQ. The CDR3 is 17 residues long. Trimming shortened V by 5 bases and J by 2 bases, and 21 bases separated the two germline ends. V usage is TRBV7-8 and J usage is TRBJ1-2; D is ambiguous. Source material: PBMCs. The clonotype originates from a man aged 30 to 45 in good health and CMV-seronegative. The CDR3 loop is CASSRTRGFGVNYGYTF. DNA of the CDR3: TGTGCCAGCAGCCGTACTAGAGGGTTCGGGGTGAACTATGGCTACACCTTC.